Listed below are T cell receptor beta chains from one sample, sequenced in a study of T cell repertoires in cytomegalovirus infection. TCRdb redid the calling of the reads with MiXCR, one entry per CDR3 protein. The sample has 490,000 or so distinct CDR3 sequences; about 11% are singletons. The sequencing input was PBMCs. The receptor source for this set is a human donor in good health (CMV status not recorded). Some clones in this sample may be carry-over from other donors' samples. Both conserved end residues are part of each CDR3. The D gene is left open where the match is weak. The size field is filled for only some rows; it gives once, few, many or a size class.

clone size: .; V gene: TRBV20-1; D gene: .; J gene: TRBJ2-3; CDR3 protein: CSARTISSTDTQYF; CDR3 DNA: TGCAGTGCTCGGACTATCTCTAGCACAGATACGCAGTATTTT
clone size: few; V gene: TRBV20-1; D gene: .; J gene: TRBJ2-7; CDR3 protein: CSALPPDAGYEQYF; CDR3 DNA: TGCAGTGCCCTTCCTCCGGATGCGGGCTACGAGCAGTACTTC
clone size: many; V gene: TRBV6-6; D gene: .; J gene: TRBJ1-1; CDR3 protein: CASRRHVNTEAFF; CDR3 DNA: TGTGCCAGCAGGAGACATGTGAACACTGAAGCTTTCTTT
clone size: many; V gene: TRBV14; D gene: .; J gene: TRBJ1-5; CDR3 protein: CASSQERNQPQHF; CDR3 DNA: TGTGCCAGCAGCCAAGAGAGGAATCAGCCCCAGCATTTT
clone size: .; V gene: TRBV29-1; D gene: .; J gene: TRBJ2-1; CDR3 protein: CSVAQGTGHYNEQFF; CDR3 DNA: TGCAGCGTTGCCCAAGGGACTGGGCATTACAATGAGCAGTTCTTC
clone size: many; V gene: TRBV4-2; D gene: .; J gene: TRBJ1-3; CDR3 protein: CASSQGRAGNTIYF; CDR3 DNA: TGTGCCAGCAGCCAAGGGAGGGCTGGAAACACCATATATTTT
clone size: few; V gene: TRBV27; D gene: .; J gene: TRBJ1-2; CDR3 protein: CASSPAGNGYTF; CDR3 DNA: TGTGCCAGCAGTCCAGCTGGGAATGGCTACACCTTC
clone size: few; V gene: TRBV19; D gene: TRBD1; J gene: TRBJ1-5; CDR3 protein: CASSTFGQDNQPQHF; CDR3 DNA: TGTGCCAGTAGTACCTTTGGACAGGACAATCAGCCCCAGCATTTT
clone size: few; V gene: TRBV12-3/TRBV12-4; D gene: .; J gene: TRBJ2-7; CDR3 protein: CASSSTGADYTYEQYF; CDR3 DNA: TGTGCCAGCAGCTCTACTGGGGCAGATTATACCTACGAGCAGTACTTC
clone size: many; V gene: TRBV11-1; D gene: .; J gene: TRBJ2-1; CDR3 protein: CASSLDGVTYNEQFF; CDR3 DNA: TGTGCCAGCAGCTTAGATGGGGTTACCTACAATGAGCAGTTCTTC
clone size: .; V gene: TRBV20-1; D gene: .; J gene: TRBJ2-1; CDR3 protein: CSARPPGADNEQFF; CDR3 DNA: TGCAGTGCTAGGCCCCCGGGAGCCGACAATGAGCAGTTCTTC
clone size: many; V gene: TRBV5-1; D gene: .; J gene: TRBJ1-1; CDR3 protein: CASRPLGTNTEAFF; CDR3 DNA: TGCGCCAGCAGACCGCTCGGGACCAACACTGAAGCTTTCTTT
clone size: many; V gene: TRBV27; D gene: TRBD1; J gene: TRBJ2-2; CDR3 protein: CASSYPLAGGQYPNTGELFF; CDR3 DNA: TGTGCCAGCAGTTACCCTCTCGCAGGGGGCCAATACCCGAACACCGGGGAGCTGTTTTTT
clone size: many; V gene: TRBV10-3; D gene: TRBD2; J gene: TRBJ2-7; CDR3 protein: CAISESTSGYEQYF; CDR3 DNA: TGTGCCATCAGTGAGTCGACTAGCGGCTACGAGCAGTACTTC
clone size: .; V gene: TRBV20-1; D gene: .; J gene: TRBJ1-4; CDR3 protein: CSAMRTGGSGEKLFF; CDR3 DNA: TGCAGTGCTATGCGTACGGGGGGCTCAGGGGAAAAACTGTTTTTT